This TCR beta chain was identified in a study of cytomegalovirus exposure and HLA in healthy donors. At the level of the study: In an early release, HLA-typed donors contributed 90 million or so unique TCR sequences.

J lost 1 base, V lost 7 bases, and 10 bases had no gene match. Germline CDR1 is SNHLY and CDR2 is FYNNEI. CDR3 size: 17 residues. A multiplex PCR was run with 60 Vbeta primers and 13 Jbeta primers. Method: immunoSEQ multiplex PCR; TCRdb's copy keeps in-frame clones and lacks some. The sample lists around 98,000 clones, around 68% occurring once. The receptor was isolated from a man aged 50-59 years in good health and CMV-seronegative. The sequenced sample was PBMCs. V is TRBV2 and J is TRBJ2-6; 7 bases agree with TRBD1. CDR3 in DNA: TGTGCCAGCACCGAAAGGGGGCTGGTATCTGGGGCCAACGTCCTGACTTTC. Protein product: CASTERGLVSGANVLTF.